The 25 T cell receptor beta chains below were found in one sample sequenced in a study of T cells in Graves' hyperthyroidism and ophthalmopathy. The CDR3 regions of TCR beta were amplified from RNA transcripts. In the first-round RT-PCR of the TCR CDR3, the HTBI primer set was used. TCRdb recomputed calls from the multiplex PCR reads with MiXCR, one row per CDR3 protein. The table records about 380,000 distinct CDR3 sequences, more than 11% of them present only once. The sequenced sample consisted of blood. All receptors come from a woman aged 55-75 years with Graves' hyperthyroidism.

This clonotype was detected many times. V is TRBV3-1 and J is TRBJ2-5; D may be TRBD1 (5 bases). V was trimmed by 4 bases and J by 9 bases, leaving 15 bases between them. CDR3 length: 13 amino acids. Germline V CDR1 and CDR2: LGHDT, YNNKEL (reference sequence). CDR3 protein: CASSPQGSRSQYF. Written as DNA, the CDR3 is TGTGCCAGCAGCCCCCAGGGCTCCCGCTCCCAGTACTTC.

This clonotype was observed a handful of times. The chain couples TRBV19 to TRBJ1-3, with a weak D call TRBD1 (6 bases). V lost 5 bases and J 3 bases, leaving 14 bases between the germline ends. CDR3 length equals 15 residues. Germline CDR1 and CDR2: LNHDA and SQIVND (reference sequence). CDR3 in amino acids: CASSPQGLNGNTIYF. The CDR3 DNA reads TGTGCCAGTAGTCCCCAGGGGCTGAATGGAAACACCATATATTTT.

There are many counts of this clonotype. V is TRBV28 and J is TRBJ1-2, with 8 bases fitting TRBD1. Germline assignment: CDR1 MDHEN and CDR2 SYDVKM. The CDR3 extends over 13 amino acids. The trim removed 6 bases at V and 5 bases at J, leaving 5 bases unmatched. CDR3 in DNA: TGTGCCAGCAGCCAGGACAGGGAGTATGGCTACACCTTC. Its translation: CASSQDREYGYTF.

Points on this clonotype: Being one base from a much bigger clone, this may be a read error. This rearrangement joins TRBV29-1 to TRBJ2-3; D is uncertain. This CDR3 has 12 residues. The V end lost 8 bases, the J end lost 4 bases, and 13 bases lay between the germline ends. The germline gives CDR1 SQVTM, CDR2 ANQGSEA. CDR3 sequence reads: CSHAVNADTQYF. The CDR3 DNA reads TGCAGCCATGCCGTGAACGCAGATACGCAGTATTTT.

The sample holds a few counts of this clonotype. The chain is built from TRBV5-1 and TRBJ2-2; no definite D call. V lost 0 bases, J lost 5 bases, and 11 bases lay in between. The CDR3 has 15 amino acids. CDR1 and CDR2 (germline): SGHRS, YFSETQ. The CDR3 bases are TGCGCCAGCAGCTTGGGGGTACCACTAACCGGGGAGCTGTTTTTT. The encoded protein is CASSLGVPLTGELFF.

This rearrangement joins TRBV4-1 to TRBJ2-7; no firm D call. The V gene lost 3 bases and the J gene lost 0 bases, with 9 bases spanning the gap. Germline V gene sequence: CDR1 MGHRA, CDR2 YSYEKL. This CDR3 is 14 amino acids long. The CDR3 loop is CASSHEVSSYEQYF. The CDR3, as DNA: TGCGCCAGCAGCCACGAGGTGAGCTCCTACGAGCAGTACTTC.

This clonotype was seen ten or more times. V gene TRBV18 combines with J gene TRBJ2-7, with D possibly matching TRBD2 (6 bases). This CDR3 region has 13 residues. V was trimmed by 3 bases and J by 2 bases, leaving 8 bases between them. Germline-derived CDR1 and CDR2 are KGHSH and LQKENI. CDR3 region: CASSPTRTYEQYF. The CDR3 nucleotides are TGTGCCAGCTCACCGACTAGGACCTACGAGCAGTACTTC.

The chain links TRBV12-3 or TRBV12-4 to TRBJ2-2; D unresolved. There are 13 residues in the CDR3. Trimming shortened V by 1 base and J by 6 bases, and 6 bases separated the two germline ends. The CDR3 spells CASSLVRAGELFF. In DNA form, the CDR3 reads TGTGCCAGCAGTTTAGTCAGAGCCGGGGAGCTGTTTTTT.

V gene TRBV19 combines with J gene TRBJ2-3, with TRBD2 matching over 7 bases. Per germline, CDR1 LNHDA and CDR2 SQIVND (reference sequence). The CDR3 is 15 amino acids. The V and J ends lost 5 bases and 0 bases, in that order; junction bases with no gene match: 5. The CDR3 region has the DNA TGTGCCAGTAGTCCGGGACTACCGAGCACAGATACGCAGTATTTT. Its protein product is CASSPGLPSTDTQYF.

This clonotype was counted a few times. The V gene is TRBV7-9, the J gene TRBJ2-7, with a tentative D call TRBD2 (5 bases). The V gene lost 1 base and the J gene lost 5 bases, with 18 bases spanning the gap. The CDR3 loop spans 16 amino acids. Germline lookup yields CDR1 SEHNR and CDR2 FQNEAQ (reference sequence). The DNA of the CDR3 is TGTGCCAGCAGCTTAGAGTTGAGGGCGAGTAGCGACGAGCAGTACTTC. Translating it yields CASSLELRASSDEQYF.

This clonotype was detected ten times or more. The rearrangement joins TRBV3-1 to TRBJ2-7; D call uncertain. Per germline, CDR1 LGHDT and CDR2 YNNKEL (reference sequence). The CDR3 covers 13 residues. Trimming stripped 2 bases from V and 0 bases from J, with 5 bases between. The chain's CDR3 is CASSQSDSYEQYF. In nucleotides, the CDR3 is TGTGCCAGCAGCCAATCCGACTCCTACGAGCAGTACTTC.

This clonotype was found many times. The CDR3 sequence is CASSEYEGRETQYF. As DNA, the CDR3 is TGTGCCAGCAGTGAATACGAGGGACGAGAGACCCAGTACTTC. The V call is TRBV6-1, the J call TRBJ2-5, with D perhaps being TRBD1 or TRBD2 (5 bases each). Trimming pared 2 bases from V and 4 bases from J, leaving 11 bases between. Per the germline V gene, CDR1 is MNHNS and CDR2 is SASEGT. The CDR3 runs to 14 residues.

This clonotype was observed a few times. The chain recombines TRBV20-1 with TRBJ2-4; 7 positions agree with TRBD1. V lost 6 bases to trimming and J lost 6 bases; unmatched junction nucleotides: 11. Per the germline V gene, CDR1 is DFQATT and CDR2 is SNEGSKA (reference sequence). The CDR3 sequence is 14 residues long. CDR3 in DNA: TGCAGTGCGAGACAACAGGGGAACGGAAACATTCAGTACTTC. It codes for CSARQQGNGNIQYF.

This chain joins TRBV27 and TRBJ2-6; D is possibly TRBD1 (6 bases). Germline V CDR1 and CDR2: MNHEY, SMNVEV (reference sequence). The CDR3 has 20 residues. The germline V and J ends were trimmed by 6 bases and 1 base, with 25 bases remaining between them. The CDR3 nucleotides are TGTGCCAGCAGCTCTCGCCTAACCCCCCCAGACAGGTCTGGGGCCAACGTCCTGACTTTC. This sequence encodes CASSSRLTPPDRSGANVLTF.

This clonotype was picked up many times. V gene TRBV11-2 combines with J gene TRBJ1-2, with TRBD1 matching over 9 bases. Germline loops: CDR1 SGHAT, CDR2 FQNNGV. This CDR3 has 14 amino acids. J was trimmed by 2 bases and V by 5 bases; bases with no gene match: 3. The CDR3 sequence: CASSNGQGNYGYTF. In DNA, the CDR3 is TGTGCCAGCAGCAACGGACAGGGGAACTATGGCTACACCTTC.

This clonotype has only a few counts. CDR3: CASSDGGWGETQYF. The CDR3 DNA reads as TGTGCCAGCAGCGACGGGGGTTGGGGGGAGACCCAGTACTTC. The chain is built from TRBV9 and TRBJ2-5; possibly TRBD2 for D (6 bases). The germline V and J ends were trimmed by 3 bases and 5 bases, with 14 bases remaining between them. The CDR3 is made up of 14 amino acids. The germline gives CDR1 SGDLS, CDR2 YYNGEE.

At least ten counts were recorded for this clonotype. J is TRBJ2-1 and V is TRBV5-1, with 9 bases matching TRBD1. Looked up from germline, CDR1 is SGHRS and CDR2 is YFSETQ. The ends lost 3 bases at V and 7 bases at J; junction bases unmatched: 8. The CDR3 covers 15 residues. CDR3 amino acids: CASSSSVGQGNEQFF. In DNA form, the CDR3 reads TGCGCCAGCAGCTCATCCGTTGGACAGGGGAATGAGCAGTTCTTC.

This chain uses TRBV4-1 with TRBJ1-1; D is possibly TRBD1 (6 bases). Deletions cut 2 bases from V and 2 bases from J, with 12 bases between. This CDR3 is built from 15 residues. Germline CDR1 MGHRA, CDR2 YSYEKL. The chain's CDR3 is CASSQSRGANTEAFF. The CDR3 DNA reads TGCGCCAGCAGCCAATCTCGGGGGGCTAACACTGAAGCTTTCTTT.

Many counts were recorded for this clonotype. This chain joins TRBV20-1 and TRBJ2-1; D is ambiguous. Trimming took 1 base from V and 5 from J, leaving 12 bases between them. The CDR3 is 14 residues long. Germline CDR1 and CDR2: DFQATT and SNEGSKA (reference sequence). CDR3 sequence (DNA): TGCAGTGCTAGAGTCCAGGACCGGAACAATGAGCAGTTCTTC. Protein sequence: CSARVQDRNNEQFF.

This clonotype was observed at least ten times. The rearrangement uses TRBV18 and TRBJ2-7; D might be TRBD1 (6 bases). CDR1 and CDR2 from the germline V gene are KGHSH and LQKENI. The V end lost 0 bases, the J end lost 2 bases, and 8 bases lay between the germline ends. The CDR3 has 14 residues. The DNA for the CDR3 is TGTGCCAGCTCACCACCGGACAGAGCCTACGAGCAGTACTTC. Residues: CASSPPDRAYEQYF. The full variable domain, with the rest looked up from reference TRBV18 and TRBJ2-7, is NAGVMQNPRHLVRRRGQEARLRCSPMKGHSHVYWYRQLPEEGLKFMVYLQKENIIDESGMPKERFSAEFPKEGPSILRIQQVVRGDSAAYFCASSPPDRAYEQYFGPGTRLTVT.

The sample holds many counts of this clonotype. CDR3 in DNA: TGTGCCAGCAGCGGACTAGCGGCTTCCTACGAGCAGTACTTC. Translating gives CASSGLAASYEQYF. The chain combines TRBV28 with TRBJ2-7; 10 bases are shared with TRBD2. This CDR3 has 14 residues. The trim removed 6 bases at V and 1 base at J, leaving 3 bases unmatched. The germline gives CDR1 MDHEN, CDR2 SYDVKM.

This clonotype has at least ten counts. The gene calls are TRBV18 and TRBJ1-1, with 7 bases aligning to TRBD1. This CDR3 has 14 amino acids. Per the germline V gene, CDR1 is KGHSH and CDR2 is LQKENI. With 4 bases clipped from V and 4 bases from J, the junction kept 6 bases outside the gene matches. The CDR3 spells CASSLSGTATEAFF. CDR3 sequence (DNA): TGTGCCAGCTCACTATCCGGGACAGCCACTGAAGCTTTCTTT.

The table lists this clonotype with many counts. CDR3 bases: TGCAGTGCCGCCAGCACAGATACGCAGTATTTT. Amino acid sequence: CSAASTDTQYF. The chain joins TRBV20-1 to TRBJ2-3; D is uncertain. Trimming left V 6 bases short and J 0 bases short, with 4 bases between. The germline CDR1 and CDR2 sequences are DFQATT and SNEGSKA (reference sequence). The CDR3 runs 11 residues.

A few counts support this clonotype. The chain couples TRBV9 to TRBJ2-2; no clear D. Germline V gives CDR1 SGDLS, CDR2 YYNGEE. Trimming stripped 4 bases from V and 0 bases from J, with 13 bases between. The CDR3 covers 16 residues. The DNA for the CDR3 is TGTGCCAGCAGCCCAATCGGACGGCCGAACACCGGGGAGCTGTTTTTT. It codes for CASSPIGRPNTGELFF.

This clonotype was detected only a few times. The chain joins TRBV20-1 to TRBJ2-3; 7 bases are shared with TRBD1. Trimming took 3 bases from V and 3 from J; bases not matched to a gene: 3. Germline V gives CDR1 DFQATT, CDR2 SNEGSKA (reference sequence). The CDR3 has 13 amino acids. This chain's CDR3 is CSARVTGTDTQYF. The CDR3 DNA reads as TGCAGTGCTAGGGTGACAGGGACAGATACGCAGTATTTT.